These 10 T cell receptor beta chains came from one sample sequenced in a study of shared clonotypes between healthy human individuals. Repertoires were generated with immunoSEQ multiplex PCR, while TCRdb's copy carries only in-frame clones and drops some. The data contain approximately 2.1 million clones, over 85% of them singletons. Sequenced material: naive CD4+ T cells from PBMCs. Subset given: CD45RA+ positively selected. Receptor source: a man between 18 and 35 years old in good health. Some clones in this sample may be carry-over from other donors' samples.

The chain joins TRBV7-3 to TRBJ2-2; 14 bases line up with TRBD2. Germline V gives CDR1 SGHTA, CDR2 FQGTGA. The junction had 7 bases not matched to a gene; V was cut back by 5 bases and J by 5 bases. The CDR3 totals 17 residues. The CDR3 sequence: CASSPRGLAGGTGELFF. The CDR3 region has the DNA TGTGCCAGCAGCCCTAGAGGACTAGCGGGAGGAACCGGGGAGCTGTTTTTT.

This sequence joins TRBV7-9 and TRBJ1-5; 9 bases are shared with TRBD1. Germline V gene sequence: CDR1 SEHNR, CDR2 FQNEAQ (reference sequence). The ends lost 2 bases at V and 7 bases at J; junction bases unmatched: 18. The CDR3 loop spans 19 amino acids. The chain's CDR3 is CASSLTPEGQGHRVQPQHF. The DNA for the CDR3 is TGTGCCAGCAGCTTAACCCCAGAGGGACAGGGCCACCGTGTACAGCCCCAGCATTTT.

V is TRBV5-1 and J is TRBJ2-7; 9 nucleotides agree with TRBD2. This CDR3 has 15 residues. The junction had 7 bases not matched to a gene; V was cut back by 4 bases and J by 2 bases. Germline V gene sequence: CDR1 SGHRS, CDR2 YFSETQ. The CDR3 DNA reads TGCGCCAGCAGCACAATAGCGGGAGTCGCCTACGAGCAGTACTTC. This sequence encodes CASSTIAGVAYEQYF.

The V and J genes are TRBV10-3 and TRBJ1-1; D is perhaps TRBD1 (5 bases). The CDR3 length is 15 residues. Germline CDR1 ENHRY, CDR2 SYGVKD. V was clipped by 3 bases and J by 3 bases, with 14 bases between them. CDR3 sequence reads: CAISEVRGGDTEAFF. The CDR3 DNA reads as TGTGCCATCAGTGAAGTAAGGGGTGGGGACACTGAAGCTTTCTTT.

About this clone itself: This same CDR3 is encoded by further DNA sequences in the sample. The rearrangement uses TRBV5-1 and TRBJ1-2; D call uncertain. Germline-derived CDR1 and CDR2 are SGHRS and YFSETQ. V was cut by 0 bases and J by 8 bases, with 8 bases left in between. The length of the CDR3 is 12 residues. CDR3 amino acids: CASSLGGLGYTF. The DNA for the CDR3 is TGCGCCAGCAGCTTGGGGGGTTTAGGCTACACCTTC.

The J gene is TRBJ1-1, the V gene TRBV10-3, with D hard to call. Germline CDR1 and CDR2: ENHRY and SYGVKD. This CDR3 region has 15 residues. V was pared by 2 bases and J by 1 base, with 11 bases between. For the CDR3, the DNA is TGTGCCATCAGTGAGCCTCCGACTGGGAACACTGAAGCTTTCTTT. This sequence encodes CAISEPPTGNTEAFF.

V usage is TRBV6-1 and J usage is TRBJ2-1; TRBD2 aligns across 9 bases. J gave up 6 bases and V 3 bases, and 9 bases lay outside the gene matches. The CDR3 loop spans 16 amino acids. Germline lookup yields CDR1 MNHNS and CDR2 SASEGT. CDR3 bases: TGTGCCAGCAGTGATCCCAGGCTAGCGGGGTCCAATGAGCAGTTCTTC. Protein sequence: CASSDPRLAGSNEQFF.

The rearrangement joins TRBV5-1 to TRBJ1-1, with D perhaps matching TRBD1 (5 bases). In germline, CDR1 is SGHRS, CDR2 YFSETQ. The CDR3 length is 15 residues. V was trimmed by 2 bases and J by 3 bases, leaving 14 bases between them. CDR3 region: CASSFQGTSYTEAFF. CDR3 nucleotides: TGCGCCAGCAGCTTCCAGGGTACAAGTTACACTGAAGCTTTCTTT.

This clone was seen a single time. This sequence joins TRBV5-4 and TRBJ2-2, with D possibly TRBD1 on 5 matching bases. Trimming pared 5 bases from V and 2 bases from J, leaving 16 bases between. The CDR3 has 16 amino acids. Germline V CDR1 and CDR2: SGHNT, YYREEE (reference sequence). This CDR3 reads CASRNGLQGNTGELFF. Here the CDR3 DNA reads TGTGCCAGCAGAAACGGCTTGCAGGGTAACACCGGGGAGCTGTTTTTT. The whole variable domain, filled in from reference TRBV5-4 and TRBJ2-2, reads ETGVTQSPTHLIKTRGQQVTLRCSSQSGHNTVSWYQQALGQGPQFIFQYYREEENGRGNFPPRFSGLQFPNYSSELNVNALELDDSALYLCASRNGLQGNTGELFFGEGSRLTVL.

The gene calls are TRBV5-1 and TRBJ1-5; D remains unclear. Deletions cut 1 base from V and 0 bases from J, with 8 bases between. Germline lookup yields CDR1 SGHRS and CDR2 YFSETQ. The CDR3 has 15 amino acids. CDR3 protein: CASSLTSDSNQPQHF. The CDR3 region has the DNA TGCGCCAGCAGCTTGACAAGTGATAGCAATCAGCCCCAGCATTTT.